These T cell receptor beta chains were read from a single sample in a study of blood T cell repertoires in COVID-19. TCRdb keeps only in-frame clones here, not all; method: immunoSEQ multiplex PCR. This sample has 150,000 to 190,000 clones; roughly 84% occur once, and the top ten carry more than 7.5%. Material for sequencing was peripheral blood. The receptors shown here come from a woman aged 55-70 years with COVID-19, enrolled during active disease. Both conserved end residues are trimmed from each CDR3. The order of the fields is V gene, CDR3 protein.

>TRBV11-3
ASSPGTGNTEAF
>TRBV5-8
ASSVNRRRSNQPQH
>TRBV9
ASSVDGLTNTEAF
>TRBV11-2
ASSLVSGFNYGYT
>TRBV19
ASTYQGAHRTDTQY
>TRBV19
ASSTREGGRNGYT
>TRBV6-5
ASRKQGSGNTIY
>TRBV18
ASSPYIPGQGDTEAF
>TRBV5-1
ASSLGLATYNEQF
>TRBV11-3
ASSPARGLNGELF
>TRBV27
ASTQAGQVNSPLH
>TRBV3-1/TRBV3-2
ASSIGQGGNQPQH
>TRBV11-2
ASSSPVTGDYGYT
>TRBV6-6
ASRMDRGVYEQY
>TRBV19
ASRTTPGDTEAF
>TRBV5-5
ASSLRFVDMNTEAF
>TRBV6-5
ASSYSTGNYGYT
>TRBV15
ATSRGGAGNRNEQF
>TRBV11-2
ASSSTSGSGNEQF
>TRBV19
ASSDAGGRHGYT
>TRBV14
ASRGGSGNTIY
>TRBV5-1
ASSLAGQGSDTQY
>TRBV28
ASGGRAQPQH
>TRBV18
ASSPVGGPAEAF
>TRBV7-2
ASSSYETVYGYT
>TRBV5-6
ASSFGSVRTEAF
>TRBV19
ASSRQANTEAF
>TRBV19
ASSIRTAYTDTQY
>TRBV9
ASSVTGRGNYGYT
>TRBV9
ASSVASRPESYGYT
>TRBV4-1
ASSQGESFYGYT
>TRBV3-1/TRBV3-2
ASSQRTSEYNEQF
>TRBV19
ASMEAEWGNTIY
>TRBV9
ASSPFLVVQEQF
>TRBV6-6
ASSWDGRAGNEQF
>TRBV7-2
ASSQLVQF
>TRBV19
ASSILSGVTGNTIY
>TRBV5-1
ASSLVVGPGGYT
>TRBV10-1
ASSDLGAGETQY
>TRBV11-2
ASSSLAGVSNEQF
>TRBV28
ASDRVRSNQPQH
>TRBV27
ASSSWGPGYT